These 27 T cell receptor beta chains were sequenced from one sample in a study of monozygotic twins with inflammatory bowel disease. With the 5' RACE reads reprocessed, TCRdb shows one record per CDR3 protein and no DNA. The sample includes some 150,000 distinct CDR3 sequences. Sequenced sample: blood. The source of these receptors is a human donor with ulcerative colitis or Crohn's disease, or a healthy co-twin of an affected twin (not recorded which).

The chain links TRBV12-3 or TRBV12-4 to TRBJ1-5. The CDR3 totals 15 residues. The CDR3 sequence is CASSFGSWSNQPQHF.

The rearrangement links TRBV28 to TRBJ2-5; the TCRdb call, TRBD2, lacks DNA for checking. Germline values: CDR1 MDHEN, CDR2 SYDVKM. CDR3 size: 14 residues. CDR3: CASSPDRGGETQYF.

The chain couples TRBV15 to TRBJ1-5. CDR3 length: 15 residues. Germline lookup yields CDR1 LNHNV and CDR2 YYDKDF (reference sequence). The CDR3 is CATSRDRALGQPQHF.

The chain combines TRBV19 with TRBJ2-1; with no DNA, the TCRdb D assignment of TRBD1 cannot be verified. This CDR3 contains 14 residues. Germline V CDR1 and CDR2: LNHDA, SQIVND (reference sequence). This chain's CDR3 is CASSPGTGHNEQFF.

The V call is TRBV11-2, the J call TRBJ2-2; TCRdb lists TRBD2, though no DNA is available to test this call. Germline values: CDR1 SGHAT, CDR2 FQNNGV. The CDR3 totals 18 residues. This CDR3 reads CASSLKASGGANTGELFF.

The chain couples TRBV20-1 to TRBJ2-3; TCRdb outputs TRBD1, but without DNA this stays unchecked. This CDR3 comprises 12 residues. From germline, CDR1 is DFQATT and CDR2 SNEGSKA (reference sequence). The CDR3 protein is CSAAPTPDTQYF.

The chain carries TRBV20-1 and TRBJ2-1; TCRdb's assignment of TRBD2 cannot be checked, as there is no DNA. The CDR3 contains 15 residues. The germline V gene encodes CDR1 DFQATT and CDR2 SNEGSKA (reference sequence). The CDR3: CSAEKLAGDLDEQFF.

This rearrangement joins TRBV20-1 to TRBJ2-3. This CDR3 is 12 amino acids long. Germline V CDR1 and CDR2: DFQATT, SNEGSKA (reference sequence). This chain's CDR3 is CSVRVRPDTQYF.

V and J are TRBV7-9 and TRBJ2-7; TCRdb indicates TRBD1, and absent DNA this call remains unverified. Germline loops: CDR1 SEHNR, CDR2 FQNEAQ (reference sequence). CDR3 length: 13 residues. The chain's CDR3 is CASGRESWGEQYF.

This chain connects TRBV19 to TRBJ1-2. This CDR3 contains 13 residues. Germline assignment: CDR1 LNHDA and CDR2 SQIVND (reference sequence). The chain's CDR3 is CASVGRHFYGYTF.

The V and J genes are TRBV20-1 and TRBJ2-3. The germline gives CDR1 DFQATT, CDR2 SNEGSKA (reference sequence). The CDR3 is 11 amino acids. The CDR3 region is CSAPIADTQYF.

The chain's CDR3 is CASSFGQGHYEQYF. J is TRBJ2-7 and V is TRBV7-9; TCRdb returns TRBD1, unconfirmable since there is no DNA. The CDR3 runs to 14 residues. The germline CDR1 and CDR2 sequences are SEHNR and FQNEAQ (reference sequence).

V gene TRBV5-1 combines with J gene TRBJ2-3; TCRdb's D call, TRBD2, is unchecked because there is no DNA. Germline CDR1 reads SGHRS; CDR2 reads YFSETQ. This CDR3 has 16 residues. CDR3 sequence: CASSTGLAGGTDTQYF.

This chain joins TRBV2 and TRBJ1-4; with no DNA, the TCRdb D assignment of TRBD1 cannot be verified. Germline CDR1 is SNHLY and CDR2 is FYNNEI. This CDR3 is built from 13 residues. The CDR3 protein is CASSGDRSEKLFF.

The CDR3 protein is CASSLSSTDTQYF. The chain links TRBV28 to TRBJ2-3. The CDR3 is made up of 13 amino acids. Germline V gene data show CDR1 as MDHEN and CDR2 as SYDVKM.

The J gene is TRBJ2-5, the V gene TRBV9; lacking DNA, the TRBD2 call made by TCRdb goes unchecked. The CDR3 is made up of 15 amino acids. Germline CDR1 is SGDLS and CDR2 is YYNGEE. The CDR3 sequence: CASSMSAGSGETQYF.

The genes are TRBV5-6 and TRBJ1-5; TCRdb's D call, TRBD1, is unchecked because there is no DNA. The CDR3 spans 16 residues. CDR1 SGHDT and CDR2 YYEEEE come from the germline V gene. CDR3 amino acids: CASSFGLGTGDQPQHF.

The chain recombines TRBV4-2 with TRBJ2-1; TCRdb picks TRBD2, but there is no DNA to check that call. Germline CDR1 LGHNA, CDR2 YNFKEQ. The CDR3 covers 16 residues. CDR3 sequence: CASSQVGGQPSNEQFF.

The J gene is TRBJ1-5, the V gene TRBV12-3 or TRBV12-4. The CDR3 covers 15 residues. CDR3 in amino acids: CASSLDRGGDQPQHF.

V usage is TRBV7-2 and J usage is TRBJ2-5; without DNA, the TCRdb call of TRBD2 cannot be checked. The CDR3 sequence is 16 residues long. Germline V lookup: CDR1 SGHTA, CDR2 FQGNSA. CDR3 sequence: CASSLGAGGGQETQYF.

This chain links TRBV5-1 with TRBJ1-1. CDR1 and CDR2 from the germline V gene are SGHRS and YFSETQ. This CDR3 comprises 14 residues. CDR3 amino acids: CASSWGITNTEAFF. Full variable domain (outside the CDR3, taken from reference TRBV5-1 and TRBJ1-1): KAGVTQTPRYLIKTRGQQVTLSCSPISGHRSVSWYQQTPGQGLQFLFEYFSETQRNKGNFPGRFSGRQFSNSRSEMNVSTLELGDSALYLCASSWGITNTEAFFGQGTRLTVV.

The chain has TRBV7-8 and TRBJ2-7; TCRdb's D call of TRBD1 is untestable without DNA. Germline V lookup: CDR1 SGHVS, CDR2 FQNEAQ. The CDR3 is 13 amino acids. CDR3: CASSLGQWDEQYF.

The J gene is TRBJ2-1, the V gene TRBV28; TCRdb reports TRBD1, a call that lacks DNA to check it against. CDR1 MDHEN and CDR2 SYDVKM come from the germline V gene. The CDR3 totals 15 residues. The CDR3 reads CASSSGQGWYNEQFF.

The V and J genes are TRBV19 and TRBJ1-5; TCRdb names TRBD1, which stays unverified in the absence of DNA. CDR3 length: 16 amino acids. From germline, CDR1 is LNHDA and CDR2 SQIVND (reference sequence). CDR3 protein: CASRPYAGISDQPQHF.

The V gene is TRBV10-3, the J gene TRBJ1-3. CDR1 and CDR2 from the germline V gene are ENHRY and SYGVKD. CDR3 length: 15 amino acids. The CDR3 here is CAISESGSRGNTIYF.

The CDR3 protein is CAISLGEAGNGYTF. The chain carries TRBV10-3 and TRBJ1-2. The length of the CDR3 is 14 residues. Looked up from germline, CDR1 is ENHRY and CDR2 is SYGVKD.

The genes are TRBV20-1 and TRBJ2-1; TCRdb outputs TRBD2, but without DNA this stays unchecked. This CDR3 contains 14 residues. CDR1 is DFQATT, CDR2 SNEGSKA, per germline (reference sequence). This CDR3 is CSARLAGTINEQFF.